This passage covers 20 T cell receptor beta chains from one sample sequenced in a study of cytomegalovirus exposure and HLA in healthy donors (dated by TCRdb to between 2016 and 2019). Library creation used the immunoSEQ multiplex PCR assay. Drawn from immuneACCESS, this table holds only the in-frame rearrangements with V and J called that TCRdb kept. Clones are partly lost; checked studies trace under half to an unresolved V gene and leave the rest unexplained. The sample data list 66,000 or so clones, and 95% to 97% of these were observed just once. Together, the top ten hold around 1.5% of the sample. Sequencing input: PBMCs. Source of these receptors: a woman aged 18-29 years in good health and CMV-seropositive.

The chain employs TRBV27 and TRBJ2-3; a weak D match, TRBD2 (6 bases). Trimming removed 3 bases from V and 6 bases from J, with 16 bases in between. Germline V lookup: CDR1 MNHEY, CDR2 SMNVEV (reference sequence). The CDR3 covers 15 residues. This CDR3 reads CASSFFSGRGDTQYF. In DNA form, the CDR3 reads TGTGCCAGCAGTTTTTTCTCCGGGAGAGGGGATACGCAGTATTTT.

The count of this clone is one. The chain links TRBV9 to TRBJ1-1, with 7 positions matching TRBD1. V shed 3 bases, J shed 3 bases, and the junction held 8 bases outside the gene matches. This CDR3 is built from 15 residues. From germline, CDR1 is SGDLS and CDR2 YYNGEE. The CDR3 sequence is CASSASITGDTEAFF. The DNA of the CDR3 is TGTGCCAGCAGCGCCTCGATTACAGGGGACACTGAAGCTTTCTTT.

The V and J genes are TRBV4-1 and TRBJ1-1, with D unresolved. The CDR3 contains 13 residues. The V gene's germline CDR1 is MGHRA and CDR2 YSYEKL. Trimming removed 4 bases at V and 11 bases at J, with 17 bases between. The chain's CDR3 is CASSLGIGDEAFF. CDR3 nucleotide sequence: TGCGCCAGCAGCCTCGGGATTGGTGATGAGGCTTTCTTT.

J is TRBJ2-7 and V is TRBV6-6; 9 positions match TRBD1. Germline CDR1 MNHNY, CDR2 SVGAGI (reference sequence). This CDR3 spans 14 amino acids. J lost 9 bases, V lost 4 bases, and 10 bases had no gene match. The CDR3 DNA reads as TGTGCCAGCAGTTCACCGGGACAGGGTCTTTTGCAGTACTTC. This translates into CASSSPGQGLLQYF.

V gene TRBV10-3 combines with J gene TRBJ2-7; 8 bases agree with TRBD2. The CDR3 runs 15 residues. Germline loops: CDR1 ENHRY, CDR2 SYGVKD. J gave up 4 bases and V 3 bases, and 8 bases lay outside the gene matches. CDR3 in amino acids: CAISEAVAGGYEQYF. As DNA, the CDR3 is TGTGCCATCAGTGAAGCGGTGGCGGGAGGTTACGAGCAGTACTTC.

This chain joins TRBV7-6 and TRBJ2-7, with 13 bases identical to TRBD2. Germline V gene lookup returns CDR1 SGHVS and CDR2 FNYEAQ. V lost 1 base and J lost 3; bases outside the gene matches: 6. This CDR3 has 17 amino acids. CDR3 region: CASSLGQGLAGSYEQYF. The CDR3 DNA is TGTGCCAGCAGCTTAGGCCAGGGACTAGCGGGAAGCTACGAGCAGTACTTC.

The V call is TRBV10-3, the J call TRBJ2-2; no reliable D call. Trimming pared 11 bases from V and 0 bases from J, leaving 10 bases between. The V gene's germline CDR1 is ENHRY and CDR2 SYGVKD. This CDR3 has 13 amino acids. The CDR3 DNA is TGTGCCTTGAGGATCGCGAACACCGGGGAGCTGTTTTTT. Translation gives CALRIANTGELFF.

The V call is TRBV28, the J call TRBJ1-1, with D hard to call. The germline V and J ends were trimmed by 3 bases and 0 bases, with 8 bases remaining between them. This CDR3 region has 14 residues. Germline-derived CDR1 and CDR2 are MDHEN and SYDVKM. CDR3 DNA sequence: TGTGCCAGCAGTTTGCCACATATGAACACTGAAGCTTTCTTT. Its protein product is CASSLPHMNTEAFF. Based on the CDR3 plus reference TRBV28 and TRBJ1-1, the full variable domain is DVKVTQSSRYLVKRTGEKVFLECVQDMDHENMFWYRQDPGLGLRLIYFSYDVKMKEKGDIPEGYSVSREKKERFSLILESASTNQTSMYLCASSLPHMNTEAFFGQGTRLTVV.

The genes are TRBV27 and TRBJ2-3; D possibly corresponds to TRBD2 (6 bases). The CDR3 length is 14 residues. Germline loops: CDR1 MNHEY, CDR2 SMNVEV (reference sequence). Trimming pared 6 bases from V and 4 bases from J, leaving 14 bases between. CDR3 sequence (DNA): TGTGCCAGCAGGGTAATCGGAGGGCCAGATACGCAGTATTTT. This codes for CASRVIGGPDTQYF.

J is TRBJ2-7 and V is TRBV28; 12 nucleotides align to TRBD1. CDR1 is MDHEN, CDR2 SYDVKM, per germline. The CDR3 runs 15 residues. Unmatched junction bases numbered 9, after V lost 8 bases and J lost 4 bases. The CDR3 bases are TGTGCCAGCGCCTACGGGACAGGGGGCTTTTACGAGCAGTACTTC. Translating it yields CASAYGTGGFYEQYF.

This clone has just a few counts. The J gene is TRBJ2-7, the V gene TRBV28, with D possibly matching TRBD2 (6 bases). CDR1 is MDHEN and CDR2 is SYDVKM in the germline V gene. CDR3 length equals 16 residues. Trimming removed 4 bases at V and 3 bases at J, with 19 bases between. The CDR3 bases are TGTGCCAGCAGTTATGACGTCCGGGGGTGGGACTACGAGCAGTACTTC. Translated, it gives CASSYDVRGWDYEQYF.

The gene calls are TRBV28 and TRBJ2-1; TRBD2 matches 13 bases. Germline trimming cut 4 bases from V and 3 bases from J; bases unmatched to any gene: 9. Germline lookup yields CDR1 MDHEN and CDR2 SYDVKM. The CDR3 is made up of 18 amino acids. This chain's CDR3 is CASSSSGLAGRYYNEQFF. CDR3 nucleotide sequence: TGTGCCAGCAGTTCGTCGGGACTAGCGGGAAGGTACTACAATGAGCAGTTCTTC.

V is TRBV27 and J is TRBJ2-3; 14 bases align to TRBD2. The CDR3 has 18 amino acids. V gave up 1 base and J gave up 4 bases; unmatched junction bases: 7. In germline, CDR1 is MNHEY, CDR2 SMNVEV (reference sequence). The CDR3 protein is CASSLLGTSGRPPDTQYF. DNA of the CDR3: TGTGCCAGCAGTTTATTGGGGACTAGCGGGAGACCCCCAGATACGCAGTATTTT.

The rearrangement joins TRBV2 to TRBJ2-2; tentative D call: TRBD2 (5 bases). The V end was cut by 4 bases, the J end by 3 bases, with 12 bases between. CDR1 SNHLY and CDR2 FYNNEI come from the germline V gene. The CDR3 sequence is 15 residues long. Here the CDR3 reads CASSGPGRDTGELFF. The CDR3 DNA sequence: TGTGCCAGCAGTGGACCGGGAAGAGACACCGGGGAGCTGTTTTTT.

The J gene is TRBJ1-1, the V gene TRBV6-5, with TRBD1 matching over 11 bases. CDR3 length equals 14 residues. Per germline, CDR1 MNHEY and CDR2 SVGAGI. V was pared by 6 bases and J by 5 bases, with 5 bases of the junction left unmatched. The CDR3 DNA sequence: TGTGCCAGCAGCCTGGGACAGGGGGGTACTGAAGCTTTCTTT. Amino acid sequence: CASSLGQGGTEAFF.

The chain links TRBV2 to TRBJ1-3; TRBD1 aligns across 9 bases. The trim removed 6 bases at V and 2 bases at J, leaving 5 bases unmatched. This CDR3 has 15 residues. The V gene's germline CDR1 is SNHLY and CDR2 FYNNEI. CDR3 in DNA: TGTGCCAGCAGGGATACAGGGGGCGCTGGAAACACCATATATTTT. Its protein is CASRDTGGAGNTIYF. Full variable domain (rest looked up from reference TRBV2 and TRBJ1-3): EPEVTQTPSHQVTQMGQEVILRCVPISNHLYFYWYRQILGQKVEFLVSFYNNEISEKSEIFDDQFSVERPDGSNFTLKIRSTKLEDSAMYFCASRDTGGAGNTIYFGEGSWLTVV.

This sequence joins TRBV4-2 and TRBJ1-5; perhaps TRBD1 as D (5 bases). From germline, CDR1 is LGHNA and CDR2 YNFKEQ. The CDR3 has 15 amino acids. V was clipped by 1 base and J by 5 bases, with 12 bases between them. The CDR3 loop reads CASSQGGLADQPQHF. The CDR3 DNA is TGTGCCAGCAGCCAAGGGGGCCTTGCGGATCAGCCCCAGCATTTT.

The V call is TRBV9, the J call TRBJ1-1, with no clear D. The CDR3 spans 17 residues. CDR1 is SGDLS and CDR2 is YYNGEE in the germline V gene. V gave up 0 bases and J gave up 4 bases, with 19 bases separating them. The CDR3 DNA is TGTGCCAGCAGCGTAGATCCCGCAGCAGGAATAATCACTGAAGCTTTCTTT. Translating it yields CASSVDPAAGIITEAFF.

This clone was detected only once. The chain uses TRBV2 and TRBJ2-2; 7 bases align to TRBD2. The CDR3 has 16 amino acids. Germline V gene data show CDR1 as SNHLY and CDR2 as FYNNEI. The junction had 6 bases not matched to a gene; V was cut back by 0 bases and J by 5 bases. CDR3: CASSEARLADTGELFF. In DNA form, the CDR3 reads TGTGCCAGCAGTGAAGCCCGGCTAGCGGATACCGGGGAGCTGTTTTTT.

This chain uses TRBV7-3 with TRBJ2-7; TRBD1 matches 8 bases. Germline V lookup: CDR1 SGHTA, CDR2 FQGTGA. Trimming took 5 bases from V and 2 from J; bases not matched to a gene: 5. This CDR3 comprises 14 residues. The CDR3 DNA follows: TGTGCCAGCAGCCCCGGGACAGGAGCCTACGAGCAGTACTTC. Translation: CASSPGTGAYEQYF.